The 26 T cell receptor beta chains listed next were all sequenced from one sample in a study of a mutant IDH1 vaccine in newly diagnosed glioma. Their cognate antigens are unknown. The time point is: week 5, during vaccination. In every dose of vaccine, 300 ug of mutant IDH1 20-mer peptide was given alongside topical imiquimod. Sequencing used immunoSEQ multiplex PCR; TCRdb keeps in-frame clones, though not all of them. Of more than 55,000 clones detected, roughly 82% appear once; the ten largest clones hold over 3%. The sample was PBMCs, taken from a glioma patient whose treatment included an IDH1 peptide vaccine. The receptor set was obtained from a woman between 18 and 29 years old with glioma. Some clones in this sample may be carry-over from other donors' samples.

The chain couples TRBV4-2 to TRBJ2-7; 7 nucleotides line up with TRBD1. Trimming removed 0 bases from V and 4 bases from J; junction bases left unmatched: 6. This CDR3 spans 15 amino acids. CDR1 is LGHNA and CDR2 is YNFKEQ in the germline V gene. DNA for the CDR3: TGTGCCAGCAGCCAAGATCTTACAGGGGCGTACGAGCAGTACTTC. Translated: CASSQDLTGAYEQYF.

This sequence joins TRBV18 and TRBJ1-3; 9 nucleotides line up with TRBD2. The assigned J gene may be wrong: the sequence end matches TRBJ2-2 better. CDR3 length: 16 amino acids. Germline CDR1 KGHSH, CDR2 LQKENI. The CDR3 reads CASSQLAGLNTGELFF. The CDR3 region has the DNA TGTGCCAGCTCACAGCTAGCGGGGTTGAACACCGGGGAGCTGTTTTTT.

The CDR3 sequence: CSVMPGQGQGYGYTF. The CDR3 nucleotides read TGCAGCGTCATGCCGGGACAGGGACAAGGGTATGGCTACACCTTC. The V and J genes are TRBV29-1 and TRBJ1-2; 9 nucleotides line up with TRBD1. The CDR3 sequence is 15 residues long. Germline V gene data show CDR1 as SQVTM and CDR2 as ANQGSEA. The junction had 13 bases not matched to a gene; V was cut back by 6 bases and J by 5 bases. The whole variable domain, remainder taken from reference TRBV29-1 and TRBJ1-2, is SAVISQKPSRDICQRGTSLTIQCQVDSQVTMMFWYRQQPGQSLTLIATANQGSEATYESGFVIDKFPISRPNLTFSTLTVSNMSPEDSSIYLCSVMPGQGQGYGYTFGSGTRLTVV.

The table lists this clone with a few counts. CDR3: CASSLGGDTEAFF. DNA for the CDR3: TGTGCCAGCAGCTTAGGGGGGGACACTGAAGCTTTCTTT. This chain connects TRBV13 to TRBJ1-1, with a tentative D call TRBD1 (5 bases). Germline assignment: CDR1 PRHDT and CDR2 FYEKMQ (reference sequence). The CDR3 runs to 13 residues. The V gene lost 0 bases and the J gene lost 3 bases, with 5 bases spanning the gap. Combining the CDR3 with reference TRBV13 and TRBJ1-1 gives the whole variable domain AAGVIQSPRHLIKEKRETATLKCYPIPRHDTVYWYQQGPGQDPQFLISFYEKMQSDKGSIPDRFSAQQFSDYHSELNMSSLELGDSALYFCASSLGGDTEAFFGQGTRLTVV.

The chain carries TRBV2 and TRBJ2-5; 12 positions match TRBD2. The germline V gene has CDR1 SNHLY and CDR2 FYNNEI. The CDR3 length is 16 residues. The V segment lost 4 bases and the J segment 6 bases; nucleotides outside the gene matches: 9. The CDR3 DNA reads TGTGCCAGCAGTGTTTGGTCTAGCGGGGGGGCCCAGACCCAGTACTTC. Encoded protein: CASSVWSSGGAQTQYF.

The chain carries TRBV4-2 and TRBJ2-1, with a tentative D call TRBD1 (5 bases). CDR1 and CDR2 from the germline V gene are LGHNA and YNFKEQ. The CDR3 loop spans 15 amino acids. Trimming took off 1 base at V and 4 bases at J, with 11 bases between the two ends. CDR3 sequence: CASSQGNRQYNEQFF. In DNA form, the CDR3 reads TGTGCCAGCAGCCAAGGCAACAGGCAATACAATGAGCAGTTCTTC.

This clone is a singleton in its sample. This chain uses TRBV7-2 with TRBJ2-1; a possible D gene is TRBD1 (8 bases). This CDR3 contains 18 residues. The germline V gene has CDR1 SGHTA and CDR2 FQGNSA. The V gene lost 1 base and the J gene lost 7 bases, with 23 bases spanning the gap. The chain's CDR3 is CASSLVGGTGPGVNEQFF. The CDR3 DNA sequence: TGTGCCAGCAGCTTAGTCGGGGGGACAGGCCCCGGGGTGAATGAGCAGTTCTTC.

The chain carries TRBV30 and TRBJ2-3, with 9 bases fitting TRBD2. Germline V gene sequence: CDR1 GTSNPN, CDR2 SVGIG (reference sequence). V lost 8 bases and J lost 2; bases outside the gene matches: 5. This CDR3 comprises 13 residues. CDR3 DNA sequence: TGTGCCGGATCTAGCGGGGTCACAGATACGCAGTATTTT. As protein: CAGSSGVTDTQYF.

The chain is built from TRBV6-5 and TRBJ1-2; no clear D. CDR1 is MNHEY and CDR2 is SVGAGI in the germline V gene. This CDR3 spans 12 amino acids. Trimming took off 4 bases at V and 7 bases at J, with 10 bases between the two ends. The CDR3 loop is CASSSARAGYTF. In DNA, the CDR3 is TGTGCCAGCAGTTCCGCGAGGGCTGGCTACACCTTC.

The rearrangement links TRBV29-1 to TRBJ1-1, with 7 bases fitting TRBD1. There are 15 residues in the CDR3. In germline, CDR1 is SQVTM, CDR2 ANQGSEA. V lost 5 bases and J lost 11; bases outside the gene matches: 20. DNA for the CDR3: TGCAGCGTTTTTGTGGGAGGGGGCCAGGGGAATTTGGCTTTCTTT. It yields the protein CSVFVGGGQGNLAFF.

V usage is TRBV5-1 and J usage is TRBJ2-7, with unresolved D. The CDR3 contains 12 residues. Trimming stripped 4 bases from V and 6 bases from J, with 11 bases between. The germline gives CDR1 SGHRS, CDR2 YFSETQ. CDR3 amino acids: CASSTSKGEQYF. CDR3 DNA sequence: TGCGCCAGCAGCACCTCGAAGGGCGAGCAGTACTTC.

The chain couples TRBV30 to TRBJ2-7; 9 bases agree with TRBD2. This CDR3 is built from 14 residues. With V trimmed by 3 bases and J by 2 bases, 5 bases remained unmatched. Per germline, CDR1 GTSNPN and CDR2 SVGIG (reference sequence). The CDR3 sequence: CAWRGASGTYEQYF. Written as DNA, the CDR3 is TGTGCCTGGAGAGGGGCTAGCGGGACCTACGAGCAGTACTTC.

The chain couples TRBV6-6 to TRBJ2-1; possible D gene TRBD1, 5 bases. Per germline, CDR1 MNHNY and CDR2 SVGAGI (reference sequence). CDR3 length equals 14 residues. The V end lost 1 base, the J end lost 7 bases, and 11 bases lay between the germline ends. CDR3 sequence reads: CASSYLGVRNEQFF. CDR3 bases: TGTGCCAGCAGTTACTTAGGGGTGAGGAATGAGCAGTTCTTC.

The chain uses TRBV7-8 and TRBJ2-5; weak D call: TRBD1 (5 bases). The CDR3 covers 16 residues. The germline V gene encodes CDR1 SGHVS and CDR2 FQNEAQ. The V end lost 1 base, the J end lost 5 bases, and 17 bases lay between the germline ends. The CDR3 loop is CASSLVPIAGFETQYF. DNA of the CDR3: TGTGCCAGCAGCTTAGTCCCTATAGCAGGGTTCGAGACCCAGTACTTC. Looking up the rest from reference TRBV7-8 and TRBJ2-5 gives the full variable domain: GAGVSQSPRYKVAKRGQDVALRCDPISGHVSLFWYQQALGQGPEFLTYFQNEAQLDKSGLPSDRFFAERPEGSVSTLKIQRTQQEDSAVYLCASSLVPIAGFETQYFGPGTRLLVL.

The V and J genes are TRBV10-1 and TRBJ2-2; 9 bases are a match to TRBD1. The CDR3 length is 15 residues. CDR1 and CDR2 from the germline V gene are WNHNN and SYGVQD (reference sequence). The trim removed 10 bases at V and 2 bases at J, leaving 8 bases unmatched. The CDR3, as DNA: TGCGCCACCTCCCGGGACAGGGCTAACACCGGGGAGCTGTTTTTT. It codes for CATSRDRANTGELFF.

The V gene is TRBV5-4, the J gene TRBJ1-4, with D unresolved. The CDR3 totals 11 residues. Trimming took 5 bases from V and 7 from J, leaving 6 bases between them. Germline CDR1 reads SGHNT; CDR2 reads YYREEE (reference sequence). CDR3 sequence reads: CASRDGEKLFF. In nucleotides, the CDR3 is TGTGCCAGCAGGGACGGTGAAAAACTGTTTTTT.

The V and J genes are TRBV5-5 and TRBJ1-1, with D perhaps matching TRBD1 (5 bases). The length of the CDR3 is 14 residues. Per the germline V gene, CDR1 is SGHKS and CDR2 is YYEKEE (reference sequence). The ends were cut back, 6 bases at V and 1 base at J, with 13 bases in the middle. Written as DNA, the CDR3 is TGTGCCAGCAACTACCTCGACAGGAACACTGAAGCTTTCTTT. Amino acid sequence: CASNYLDRNTEAFF.

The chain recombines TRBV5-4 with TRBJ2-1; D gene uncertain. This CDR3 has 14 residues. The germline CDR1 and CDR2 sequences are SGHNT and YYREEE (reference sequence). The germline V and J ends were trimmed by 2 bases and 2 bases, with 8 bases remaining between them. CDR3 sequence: CASSFDGPYNEQFF. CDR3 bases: TGTGCCAGCAGCTTTGACGGTCCCTACAATGAGCAGTTCTTC.

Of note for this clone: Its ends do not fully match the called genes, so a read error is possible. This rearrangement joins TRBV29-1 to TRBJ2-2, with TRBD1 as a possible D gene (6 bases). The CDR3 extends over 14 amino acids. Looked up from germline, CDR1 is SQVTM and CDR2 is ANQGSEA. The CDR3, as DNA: TGCAGCGTTGGACAGGCCACGAAGACCGGGGAGCTGTTTTTT. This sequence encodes CSVGQATKTGELFF.

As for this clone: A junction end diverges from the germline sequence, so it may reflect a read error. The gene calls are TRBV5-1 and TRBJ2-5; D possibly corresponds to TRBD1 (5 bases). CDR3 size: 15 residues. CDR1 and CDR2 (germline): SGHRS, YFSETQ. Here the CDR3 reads CAGSFAGNRQETQYF. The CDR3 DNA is TGCGCCGGCAGCTTTGCAGGGAACCGCCAAGAGACCCAGTACTTC.

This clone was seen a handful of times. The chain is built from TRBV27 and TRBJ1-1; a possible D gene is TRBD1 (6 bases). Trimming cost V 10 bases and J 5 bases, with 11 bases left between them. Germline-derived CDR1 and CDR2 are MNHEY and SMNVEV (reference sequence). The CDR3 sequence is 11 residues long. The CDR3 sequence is CAIQRGTEAFF. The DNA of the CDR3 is TGTGCCATCCAGAGGGGGACTGAAGCTTTCTTT.

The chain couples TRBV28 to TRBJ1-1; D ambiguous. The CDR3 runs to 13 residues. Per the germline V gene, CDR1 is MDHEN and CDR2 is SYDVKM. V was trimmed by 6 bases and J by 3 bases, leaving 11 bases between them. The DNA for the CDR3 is TGTGCCAGCAGCCTTATGACGGACACTGAAGCTTTCTTT. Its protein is CASSLMTDTEAFF.

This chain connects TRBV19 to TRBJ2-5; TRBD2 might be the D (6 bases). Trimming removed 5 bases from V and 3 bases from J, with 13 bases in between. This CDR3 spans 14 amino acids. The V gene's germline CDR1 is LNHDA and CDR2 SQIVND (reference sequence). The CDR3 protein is CASSGGTGEETQYF. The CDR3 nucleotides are TGTGCCAGTAGTGGCGGGACGGGGGAAGAGACCCAGTACTTC.

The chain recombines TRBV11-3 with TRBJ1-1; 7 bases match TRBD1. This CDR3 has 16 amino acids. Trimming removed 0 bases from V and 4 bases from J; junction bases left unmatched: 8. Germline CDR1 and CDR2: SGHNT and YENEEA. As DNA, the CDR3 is TGTGCCAGCAGCTTAGAAACGAGGGGGCCAGGCACTGAAGCTTTCTTT. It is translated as CASSLETRGPGTEAFF.

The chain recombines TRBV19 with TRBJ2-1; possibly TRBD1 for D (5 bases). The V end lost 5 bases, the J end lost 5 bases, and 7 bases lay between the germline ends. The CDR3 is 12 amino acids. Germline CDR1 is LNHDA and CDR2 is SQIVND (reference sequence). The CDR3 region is CASSQTDNEQFF. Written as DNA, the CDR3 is TGTGCCAGTAGTCAGACAGACAATGAGCAGTTCTTC.

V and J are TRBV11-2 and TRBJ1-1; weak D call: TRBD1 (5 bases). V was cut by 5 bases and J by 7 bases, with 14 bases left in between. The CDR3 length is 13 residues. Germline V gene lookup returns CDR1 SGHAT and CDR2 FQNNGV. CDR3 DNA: TGTGCCAGCAGCCCAAGACAGAAGTTTGAAGCTTTCTTT. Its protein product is CASSPRQKFEAFF.